This T cell receptor (beta chain) is from a study of response to subunit inactivated influenza vaccine (dated by TCRdb to 2016 to 2018). A note on the overall study: To follow how T cells responded to a trivalent subunit inactivated influenza vaccine, the researchers relied on deep quantitative profiling of the T cell receptor repertoire.

Per the publication, the time point label means: approximately 40 days after influenza vaccine administration. Overall study outcomes, separate from this receptor: The authors proposed that each seasonal influenza vaccination may bring in only a limited number of new T cells.

This clonotype has just a few counts. It lacks a known antigen. No base quality values were provided; no much bigger clone lies one nucleotide off. The CDR3, from cysteine to phenylalanine, totals 13 residues. The read is trimmed to its CDR3 DNA, 39 bases read in frame from base 1. V is reduced by 4 bases and J by 7 bases, leaving a spacing of 13 bases between them. From a lookup of the germline V gene (reference sequence), CDR1 and CDR2 are DFQATT and SNEGSKA. The library was built by means of RT-PCR. Sequencing relied on an Illumina HiSeq 2500. In-frame beta chains were kept once TCRdb had trimmed the public reads at Q25 with fastp and called clones with MiXCR. Each CDR3 protein gets just one entry, which takes the most common genes and DNA from the rows behind it. The sample table records 150,000 to 200,000 distinct CDR3 sequences; 11% of these occur just once. The ten largest clones capture 9.5% to 15% of the sample.

This sequence uses TRBV20-1 and TRBJ2-2, with TRBD1 perhaps the D gene, on 6 matching bases. Sample: non-naive T cells sorted from PBMCs, taken 45 days after vaccination. In the paper's terms, the cell subset or site label means: memory T cell fraction. This receptor was obtained from a man aged 50-60 years who received an inactivated influenza vaccine. Donor details come from another sample of the same person, matched by shared clones. Here is the DNA: TGCAGTGCTACGGGTGGGGGCAACGGGGAGCTGTTTTTT. The translation is CSATGGGNGELFF.